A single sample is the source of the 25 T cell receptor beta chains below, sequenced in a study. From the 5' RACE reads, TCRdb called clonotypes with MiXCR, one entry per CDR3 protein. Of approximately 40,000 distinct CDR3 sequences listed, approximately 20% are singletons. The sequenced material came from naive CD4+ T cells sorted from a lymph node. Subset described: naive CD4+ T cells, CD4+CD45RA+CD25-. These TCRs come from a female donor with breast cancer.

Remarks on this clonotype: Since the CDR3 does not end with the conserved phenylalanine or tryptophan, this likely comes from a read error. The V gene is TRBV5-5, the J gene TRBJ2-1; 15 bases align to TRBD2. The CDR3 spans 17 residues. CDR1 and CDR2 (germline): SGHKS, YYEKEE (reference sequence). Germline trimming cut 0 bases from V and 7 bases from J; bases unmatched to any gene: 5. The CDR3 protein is CASSLEGTSGRRNEQFL. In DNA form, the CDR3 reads TGTGCCAGCAGCTTGGAAGGGACTAGCGGGAGGAGAAATGAGCAGTTCCTC.

CDR3 in amino acids: CASSLAGKNIQYF. Written as DNA, the CDR3 is TGTGCCAGCAGCTTAGCGGGCAAAAACATTCAGTACTTC. The chain carries TRBV7-2 and TRBJ2-4; D gene unclear. The germline gives CDR1 SGHTA, CDR2 FQGNSA. The CDR3 contains 13 residues. Trimming left V 0 bases short and J 3 bases short, with 3 bases between.

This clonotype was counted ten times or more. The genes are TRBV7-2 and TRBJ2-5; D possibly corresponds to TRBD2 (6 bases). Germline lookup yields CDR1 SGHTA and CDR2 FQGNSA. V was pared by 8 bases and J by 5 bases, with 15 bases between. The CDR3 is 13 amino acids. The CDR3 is CASSRRAGETQYF. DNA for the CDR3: TGTGCCAGCTCAAGGAGGGCGGGCGAGACCCAGTACTTC.

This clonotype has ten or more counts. The CDR3 is CASSTDGGHTEAFF. CDR3 in DNA: TGCGCCAGCAGCACGGACGGGGGGCACACTGAAGCTTTCTTT. The chain recombines TRBV5-1 with TRBJ1-1, with TRBD1 as a possible D gene (6 bases). Deletions cut 4 bases from V and 3 bases from J, with 13 bases between. Germline V gene sequence: CDR1 SGHRS, CDR2 YFSETQ. The CDR3 extends over 14 amino acids.

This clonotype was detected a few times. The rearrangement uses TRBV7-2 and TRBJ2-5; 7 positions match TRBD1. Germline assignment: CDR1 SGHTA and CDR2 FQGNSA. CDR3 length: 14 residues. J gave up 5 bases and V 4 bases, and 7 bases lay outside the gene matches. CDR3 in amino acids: CASSSDRARETQYF. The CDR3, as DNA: TGTGCCAGCAGCTCCGACAGGGCACGGGAGACCCAGTACTTC.

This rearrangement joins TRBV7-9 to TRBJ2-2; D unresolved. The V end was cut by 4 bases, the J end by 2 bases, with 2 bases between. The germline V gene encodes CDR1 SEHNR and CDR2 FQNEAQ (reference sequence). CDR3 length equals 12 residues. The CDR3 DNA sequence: TGTGCCAGCAGCTCTAACACCGGGGAGCTGTTTTTT. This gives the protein CASSSNTGELFF.

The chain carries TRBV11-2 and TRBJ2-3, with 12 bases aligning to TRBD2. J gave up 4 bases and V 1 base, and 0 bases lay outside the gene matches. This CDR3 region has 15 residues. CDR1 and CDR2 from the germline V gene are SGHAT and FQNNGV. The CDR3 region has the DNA TGTGCCAGCAGCTTAGGACTAGCGGGAGCAGATACGCAGTATTTT. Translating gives CASSLGLAGADTQYF.

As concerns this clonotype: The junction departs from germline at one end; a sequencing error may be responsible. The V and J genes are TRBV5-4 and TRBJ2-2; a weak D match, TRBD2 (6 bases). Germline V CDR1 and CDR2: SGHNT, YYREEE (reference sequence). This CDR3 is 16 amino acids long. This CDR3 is CASSLGPGRTSGELFF. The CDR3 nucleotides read TGTGCCAGCAGCTTGGGACCTGGACGAACGTCGGGGGAGCTGTTCTTT.

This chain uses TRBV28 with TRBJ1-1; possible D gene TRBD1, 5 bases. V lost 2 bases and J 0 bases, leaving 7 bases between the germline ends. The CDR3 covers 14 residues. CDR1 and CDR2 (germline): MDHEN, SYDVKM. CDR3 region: CASSLRQLNTEAFF. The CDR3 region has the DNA TGTGCCAGCAGTTTACGACAGCTGAACACTGAAGCTTTCTTT.

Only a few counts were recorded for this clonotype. The CDR3 here is CASSSVWWDSDNEQFF. CDR3 coding DNA: TGTGCCAGCAGCTCCGTTTGGTGGGACAGTGACAATGAGCAGTTCTTC. V usage is TRBV12-3 or TRBV12-4 and J usage is TRBJ2-1; the match to TRBD1 covers 7 bases. This CDR3 contains 16 residues. The junction had 13 bases not matched to a gene; V was cut back by 6 bases and J by 5 bases.

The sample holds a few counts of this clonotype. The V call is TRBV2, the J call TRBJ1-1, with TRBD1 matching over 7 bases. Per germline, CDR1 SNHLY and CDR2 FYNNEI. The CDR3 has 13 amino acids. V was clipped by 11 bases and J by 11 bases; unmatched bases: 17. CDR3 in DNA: TGTGCCGCATCGTCCACAGGGGTCACGACGGCTTTCTTT. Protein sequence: CAASSTGVTTAFF.

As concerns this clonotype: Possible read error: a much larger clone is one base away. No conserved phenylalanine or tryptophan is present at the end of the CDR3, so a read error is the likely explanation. For the CDR3, the DNA is TGTGCCAGCAGTCAAAGGGATTCACCCCTCCACGTT. Translated: CASSQRDSPLHV. V usage is TRBV27 and J usage is TRBJ1-6, with D uncertain. The CDR3 consists of 12 residues. Trimming shortened V by 5 bases and J by 8 bases, and 7 bases separated the two germline ends. Germline V lookup: CDR1 MNHEY, CDR2 SMNVEV (reference sequence).

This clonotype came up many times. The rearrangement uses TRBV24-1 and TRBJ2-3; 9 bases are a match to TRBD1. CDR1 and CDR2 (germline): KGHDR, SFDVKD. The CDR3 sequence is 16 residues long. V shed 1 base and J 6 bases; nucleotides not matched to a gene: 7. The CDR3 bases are TGTGCCACCAGTGATTTAGGGACAGGGCAGGATGATACGCAGTATTTT. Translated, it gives CATSDLGTGQDDTQYF.

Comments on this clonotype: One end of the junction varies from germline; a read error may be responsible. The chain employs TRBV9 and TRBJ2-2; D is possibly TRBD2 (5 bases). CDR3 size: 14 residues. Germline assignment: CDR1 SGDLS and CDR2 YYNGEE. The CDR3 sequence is CASSVVEATGELLF. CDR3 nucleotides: TGTGCCAGCAGCGTAGTTGAGGCGACCGGGGAGCTGCTTTTT.

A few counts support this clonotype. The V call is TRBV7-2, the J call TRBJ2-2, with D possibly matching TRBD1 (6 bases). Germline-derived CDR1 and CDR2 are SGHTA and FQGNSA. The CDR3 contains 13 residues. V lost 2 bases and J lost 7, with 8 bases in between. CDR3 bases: TGTGCCAGCAGCTTATCACAGGGCGGGGAGCTGTTTTTT. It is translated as CASSLSQGGELFF.

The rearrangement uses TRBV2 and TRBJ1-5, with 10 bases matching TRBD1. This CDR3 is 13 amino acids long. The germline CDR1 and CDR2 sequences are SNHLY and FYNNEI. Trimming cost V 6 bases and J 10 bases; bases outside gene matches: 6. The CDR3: CASRGQGIGPQHF. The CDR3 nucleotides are TGTGCCAGCAGGGGACAGGGGATAGGACCCCAGCATTTT. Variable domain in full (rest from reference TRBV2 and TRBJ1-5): EPEVTQTPSHQVTQMGQEVILRCVPISNHLYFYWYRQILGQKVEFLVSFYNNEISEKSEIFDDQFSVERPDGSNFTLKIRSTKLEDSAMYFCASRGQGIGPQHFGDGTRLSIL.

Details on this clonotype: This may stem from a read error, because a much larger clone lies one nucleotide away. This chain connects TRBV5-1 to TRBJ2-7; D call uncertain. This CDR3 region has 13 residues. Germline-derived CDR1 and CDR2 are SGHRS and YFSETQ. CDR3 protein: CARRDGSSYEQYF. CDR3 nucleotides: TGCGCCCGCAGAGACGGTAGCTCCTACGAGCAGTACTTC.

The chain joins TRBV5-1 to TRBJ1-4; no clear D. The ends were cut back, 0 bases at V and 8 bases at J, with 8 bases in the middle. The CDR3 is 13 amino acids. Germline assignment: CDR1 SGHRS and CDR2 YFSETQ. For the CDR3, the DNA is TGCGCCAGCAGCTTGGAGCGGGAGGAAAAACTGTTTTTT. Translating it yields CASSLEREEKLFF.

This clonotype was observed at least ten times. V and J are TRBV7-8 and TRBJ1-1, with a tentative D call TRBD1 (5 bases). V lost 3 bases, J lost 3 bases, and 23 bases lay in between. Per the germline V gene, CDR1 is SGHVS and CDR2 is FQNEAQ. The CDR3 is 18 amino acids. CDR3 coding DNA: TGTGCCAGCAGCTTTTTGGCGGGGACTGCGGATGGGTACACTGAAGCTTTCTTT. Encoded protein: CASSFLAGTADGYTEAFF.

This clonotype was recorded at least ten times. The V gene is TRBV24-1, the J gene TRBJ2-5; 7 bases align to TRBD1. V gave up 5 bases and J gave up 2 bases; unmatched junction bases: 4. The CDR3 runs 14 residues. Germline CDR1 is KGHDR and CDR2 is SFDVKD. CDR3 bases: TGTGCCACCAGTGGCCGGGACAGTCAAGAGACCCAGTACTTC. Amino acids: CATSGRDSQETQYF.

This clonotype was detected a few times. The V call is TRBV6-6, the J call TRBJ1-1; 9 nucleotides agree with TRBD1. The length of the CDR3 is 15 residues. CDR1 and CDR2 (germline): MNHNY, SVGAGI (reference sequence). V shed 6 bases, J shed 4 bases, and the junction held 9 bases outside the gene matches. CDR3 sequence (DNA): TGTGCCAGCAGCACGACCGGGACAGGGTCCACTGAAGCTTTCTTT. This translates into CASSTTGTGSTEAFF.

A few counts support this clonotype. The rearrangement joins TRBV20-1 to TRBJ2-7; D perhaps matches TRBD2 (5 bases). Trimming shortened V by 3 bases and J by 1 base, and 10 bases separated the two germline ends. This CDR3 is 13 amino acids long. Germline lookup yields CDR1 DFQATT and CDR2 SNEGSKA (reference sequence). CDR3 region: CSASPTSSYEQYF. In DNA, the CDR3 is TGCAGTGCTAGCCCCACTAGTTCCTACGAGCAGTACTTC.

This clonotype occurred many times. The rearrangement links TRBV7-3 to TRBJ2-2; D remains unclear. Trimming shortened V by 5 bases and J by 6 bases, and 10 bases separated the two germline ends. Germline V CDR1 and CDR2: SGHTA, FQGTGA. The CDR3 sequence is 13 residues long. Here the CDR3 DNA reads TGTGCCAGCAGCCGAACAGCTCCCGGGGAGCTGTTTTTT. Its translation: CASSRTAPGELFF. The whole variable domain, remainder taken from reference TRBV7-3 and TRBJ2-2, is GAGVSQTPSNKVTEKGKYVELRCDPISGHTALYWYRQSLGQGPEFLIYFQGTGAADDSGLPNDRFFAVRPEGSVSTLKIQRTERGDSAVYLCASSRTAPGELFFGEGSRLTVL.

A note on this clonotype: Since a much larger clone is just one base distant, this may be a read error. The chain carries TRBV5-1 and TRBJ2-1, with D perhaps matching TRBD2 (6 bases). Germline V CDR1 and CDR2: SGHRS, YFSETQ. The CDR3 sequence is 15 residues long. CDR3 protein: CASILYGSSYNEQFF. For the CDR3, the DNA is TGCGCCAGCATCTTGTACGGGAGTTCCTACAATGAGCAGTTCTTC.

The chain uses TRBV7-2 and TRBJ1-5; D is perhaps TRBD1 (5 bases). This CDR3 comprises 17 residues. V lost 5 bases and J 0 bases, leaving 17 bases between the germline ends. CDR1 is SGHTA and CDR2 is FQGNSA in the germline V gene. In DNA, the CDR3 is TGTGCCAGCAGCGCCCCGGGACCTACCTATAGCAATCAGCCCCAGCATTTT. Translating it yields CASSAPGPTYSNQPQHF.